The 24 T cell receptor beta chains listed next were all sequenced from one sample in a study of T cells in Graves' hyperthyroidism and ophthalmopathy. The TCR beta CDR3 regions underwent amplification using RNA transcripts as the source. First-round RT-PCR of the TCR CDR3 relied on the HTBI primer set. TCRdb called the multiplex PCR reads again in MiXCR, with one record for every CDR3 protein. The repertoire includes roughly 150,000 distinct CDR3 sequences, just under 9.5% of them detected once, and roughly a fifth sits in the top ten. The sequencing sample was made of blood. These receptors were collected from a woman younger than 30 with Graves' hyperthyroidism that later progressed to Graves' ophthalmopathy.

This clonotype was observed a handful of times. The V gene is TRBV6-2 or TRBV6-3, the J gene TRBJ2-3, with D perhaps TRBD1 (6 bases). V shed 5 bases and J shed 0 bases, with 18 bases lying between them. Germline CDR1 MNHEY, CDR2 SVGEGT. The CDR3 is 17 amino acids. The CDR3 nucleotides are TGTGCCAGCAGTACCCCAGCCCTGGGACACAGCACAGATACGCAGTATTTT. Amino acids: CASSTPALGHSTDTQYF.

This clonotype showed up many times. V gene TRBV19 combines with J gene TRBJ2-5; D not certain. This CDR3 comprises 13 residues. CDR1 is LNHDA, CDR2 SQIVND, per germline (reference sequence). The V end was cut by 3 bases, the J end by 5 bases, with 10 bases between. The CDR3 loop reads CASSMAKAETQYF. The CDR3 DNA reads as TGTGCCAGTAGTATGGCAAAGGCGGAGACCCAGTACTTC.

This clonotype was recorded at least ten times. The J gene is TRBJ2-1, the V gene TRBV11-2; a possible D gene is TRBD2 (5 bases). Germline CDR1 is SGHAT and CDR2 is FQNNGV. This CDR3 has 14 amino acids. V dropped 3 bases and J dropped 9 bases, with 15 bases sitting between them. CDR3 amino acids: CASSLGSLAGEQFF. The CDR3 DNA reads as TGTGCCAGCAGCTTGGGGAGCCTAGCCGGTGAGCAGTTCTTC.

This clonotype was counted at least ten times. V gene TRBV18 combines with J gene TRBJ1-1, with TRBD1 identical over 11 bases. Looked up from germline, CDR1 is KGHSH and CDR2 is LQKENI. V dropped 0 bases and J dropped 3; count of bases not matched to a gene: 3. This CDR3 is 16 amino acids long. The CDR3 bases are TGTGCCAGCTCACCACCGAGGGGACAGGGGGACACTGAAGCTTTCTTT. Encoded protein: CASSPPRGQGDTEAFF.

This clonotype was recorded a few times. V is TRBV7-2 and J is TRBJ1-6; D is possibly TRBD1 (6 bases). There are 15 residues in the CDR3. V was cut by 5 bases and J by 8 bases, with 16 bases left in between. CDR1 is SGHTA, CDR2 FQGNSA, per germline. This chain's CDR3 is CASSEVQGLHSPLHF. CDR3 DNA sequence: TGTGCCAGCAGCGAGGTCCAGGGGTTGCATTCACCCCTCCACTTT. The whole variable domain, filled in from reference TRBV7-2 and TRBJ1-6, reads GAGVSQSPSNKVTEKGKDVELRCDPISGHTALYWYRQSLGQGLEFLIYFQGNSAPDKSGLPSDRFSAERTGGSVSTLTIQRTQQEDSAVYLCASSEVQGLHSPLHFGNGTRLTVT.

Many counts were recorded for this clonotype. The chain has TRBV6-1 and TRBJ2-7, with D possibly being TRBD1 (6 bases). This CDR3 has 16 residues. Germline assignment: CDR1 MNHNS and CDR2 SASEGT. The V end was cut by 5 bases, the J end by 0 bases, with 17 bases between. CDR3 bases: TGTGCCAGCAGTCTCTCCCCCCAGGGGACCTCCTACGAGCAGTACTTC. It encodes CASSLSPQGTSYEQYF.

The chain carries TRBV20-1 and TRBJ2-7; weak D call: TRBD2 (5 bases). V gave up 1 base and J gave up 1 base, with 14 bases separating them. Germline assignment: CDR1 DFQATT and CDR2 SNEGSKA (reference sequence). This CDR3 has 15 amino acids. CDR3 residues: CSARVPSWNSYEQYF. DNA for the CDR3: TGCAGTGCTAGAGTGCCTAGCTGGAATTCCTACGAGCAGTACTTC.

The V gene is TRBV4-1, the J gene TRBJ1-6, with a tentative D call TRBD1 (5 bases). Germline V gene lookup returns CDR1 MGHRA and CDR2 YSYEKL. V was clipped by 0 bases and J by 7 bases, with 10 bases between them. CDR3 length: 15 amino acids. The CDR3 region has the DNA TGCGCCAGCAGCCAAGATGGCCAGGGCAATTCACCCCTCCACTTT. Encoded protein: CASSQDGQGNSPLHF.

This clonotype has ten or more counts. V usage is TRBV11-3 and J usage is TRBJ2-2, with 9 bases that match TRBD1. With V trimmed by 4 bases and J by 5 bases, 11 bases remained unmatched. Germline V CDR1 and CDR2: SGHNT, YENEEA. The CDR3 covers 17 residues. CDR3 sequence (DNA): TGTGCCAGCAGCTCCCCTCCGGGACAGGGAGATACCGGGGAGCTGTTTTTT. Translation gives CASSSPPGQGDTGELFF.

This clonotype was counted at least ten times. The V gene is TRBV2, the J gene TRBJ2-1, with 9 bases fitting TRBD2. This CDR3 region has 17 residues. Germline V CDR1 and CDR2: SNHLY, FYNNEI. V trimming: 0 bases; J trimming: 6 bases; junction bases outside the gene matches: 9. The DNA of the CDR3 is TGTGCCAGCAGTGAAGCGACAGGCGGGAGGGTCGGCAATGAGCAGTTCTTC. Amino acid sequence: CASSEATGGRVGNEQFF.

This clonotype has just a few counts. The chain couples TRBV4-1 to TRBJ1-1, with D perhaps matching TRBD1 (6 bases). The V end was cut by 0 bases, the J end by 7 bases, with 18 bases between. The CDR3 runs 16 residues. Per germline, CDR1 MGHRA and CDR2 YSYEKL. The CDR3 coding sequence is TGCGCCAGCAGCCAAGATGGGGGGCCGGGTTTGTATGAAGCTTTCTTT. This gives the protein CASSQDGGPGLYEAFF.

There are many counts of this clonotype. This chain links TRBV12-3 or TRBV12-4 with TRBJ2-3; the match to TRBD2 covers 11 bases. The CDR3 consists of 15 residues. With V trimmed by 1 base and J by 8 bases, 5 bases remained unmatched. CDR3 residues: CASSLGLAGGGTQYF. The CDR3 DNA reads as TGTGCCAGCAGTTTAGGGCTAGCGGGGGGAGGTACGCAGTATTTT.

The J gene is TRBJ2-4, the V gene TRBV3-1, with unresolved D. Germline V gene lookup returns CDR1 LGHDT and CDR2 YNNKEL (reference sequence). Trimming removed 0 bases from V and 9 bases from J, with 12 bases in between. CDR3 length: 14 amino acids. Here the CDR3 DNA reads TGTGCCAGCAGCCAAGATAGTAATAGCCGCATTCAGTACTTC. Translation: CASSQDSNSRIQYF.

This clonotype has ten or more counts. The V call is TRBV27, the J call TRBJ1-1; weak D call: TRBD1 (6 bases). Looked up from germline, CDR1 is MNHEY and CDR2 is SMNVEV (reference sequence). V dropped 2 bases and J dropped 4 bases, with 11 bases sitting between them. CDR3 length: 14 amino acids. The CDR3 reads CASSLLQGITEAFF. The CDR3 nucleotides are TGTGCCAGCAGTTTACTCCAGGGGATCACTGAAGCTTTCTTT.

This clonotype came up many times. The rearrangement uses TRBV24-1 and TRBJ1-1; 8 bases agree with TRBD1. This CDR3 is 13 amino acids long. The V and J ends lost 7 bases and 5 bases, in that order; junction bases with no gene match: 5. Germline V gene data show CDR1 as KGHDR and CDR2 as SFDVKD. The CDR3 sequence: CATRADRGTEAFF. In nucleotides, the CDR3 is TGTGCCACCAGAGCCGACAGGGGAACTGAAGCTTTCTTT.

This chain joins TRBV24-1 and TRBJ2-1, with D perhaps being TRBD1 or TRBD2 (6 bases each). The CDR3 runs to 18 residues. Trimming took off 1 base at V and 9 bases at J, with 24 bases between the two ends. Germline V gene data show CDR1 as KGHDR and CDR2 as SFDVKD. CDR3 sequence: CATSDFRGRRGKRSEQFF. CDR3 bases: TGTGCCACCAGTGATTTCCGGGGGCGTAGGGGGAAGCGCTCTGAGCAGTTCTTC.

The CDR3 sequence: CAWSVGLTANYGYTF. Written as DNA, the CDR3 is TGTGCCTGGAGTGTAGGACTGACAGCTAACTATGGCTACACCTTC. This chain links TRBV30 with TRBJ1-2; perhaps TRBD1 as D (5 bases). V was cut by 0 bases and J by 0 bases, with 11 bases left in between. Germline CDR1 is GTSNPN and CDR2 is SVGIG (reference sequence). The CDR3 length is 15 residues. Supplemented by reference TRBV30 and TRBJ1-2, the full variable domain reads SQTIHQWPATLVQPVGSPLSLECTVEGTSNPNLYWYRQAAGRGLQLLFYSVGIGQISSEVPQNLSASRPQDRQFILSSKKLLLSDSGFYLCAWSVGLTANYGYTFGSGTRLTVV.

This clonotype was recorded a few times. V and J are TRBV7-3 and TRBJ1-6; D unclear. The germline V gene has CDR1 SGHTA and CDR2 FQGTGA. The V gene lost 0 bases and the J gene lost 8 bases, with 5 bases spanning the gap. This CDR3 contains 13 residues. CDR3 in amino acids: CASSLTSDSPLHF. DNA of the CDR3: TGTGCCAGCAGCTTAACGTCGGATTCACCCCTCCACTTT.

This clonotype showed up many times. The chain carries TRBV10-2 and TRBJ1-1, with D possibly being TRBD1 (6 bases). The germline V gene encodes CDR1 WSHSY and CDR2 SAAADI. This CDR3 is 13 amino acids long. V lost 7 bases and J lost 1, with 10 bases in between. The CDR3 region has the DNA TGCGCCAGCATTAAGGGGGAGAACACTGAAGCTTTCTTT. Its translation is CASIKGENTEAFF.

This clonotype has ten or more counts. V usage is TRBV6-1 and J usage is TRBJ2-7; D gene ambiguous. The ends were cut back, 8 bases at V and 2 bases at J, with 7 bases in the middle. CDR1 MNHNS and CDR2 SASEGT come from the germline V gene. This CDR3 has 11 amino acids. CDR3 sequence reads: CASGFAYEQYF. The CDR3 DNA reads as TGTGCCAGCGGCTTCGCCTACGAGCAGTACTTC.

This clonotype has ten or more counts. V gene TRBV15 combines with J gene TRBJ1-5; D gene uncertain. In germline, CDR1 is LNHNV, CDR2 YYDKDF (reference sequence). This CDR3 is built from 14 residues. Trimming took off 0 bases at V and 0 bases at J, with 3 bases between the two ends. CDR3 in DNA: TGTGCCACCAGCAGAGATCTTAGCAATCAGCCCCAGCATTTT. It translates to CATSRDLSNQPQHF.

In its sample, this clonotype was seen many times. The chain carries TRBV15 and TRBJ1-5, with D perhaps matching TRBD1 (5 bases). V was trimmed by 1 base and J by 5 bases, leaving 6 bases between them. There are 13 residues in the CDR3. Germline assignment: CDR1 LNHNV and CDR2 YYDKDF (reference sequence). CDR3 sequence: CATSRAGDQPQHF. The CDR3 DNA reads as TGTGCCACCAGCAGAGCGGGGGATCAGCCCCAGCATTTT.

This clonotype was recorded at least ten times. The chain employs TRBV7-8 and TRBJ1-2, with 7 nucleotides matching TRBD1. J gave up 3 bases and V 4 bases, and 5 bases lay outside the gene matches. The length of the CDR3 is 14 residues. CDR1 is SGHVS and CDR2 is FQNEAQ in the germline V gene. DNA for the CDR3: TGTGCCAGCAGCTCAGGACAGGTTGACTATGGCTACACCTTC. Residues: CASSSGQVDYGYTF.

This clonotype has ten or more counts. The rearrangement joins TRBV28 to TRBJ1-2, with 7 bases identical to TRBD1. The CDR3 covers 15 residues. The ends lost 6 bases at V and 2 bases at J; junction bases unmatched: 9. CDR1 is MDHEN, CDR2 SYDVKM, per germline. The CDR3 here is CASRYRTGMNYGYTF. In DNA, the CDR3 is TGTGCCAGCAGATATCGGACAGGCATGAACTATGGCTACACCTTC.